The next 2 T cell receptor beta chains were all read from a single sample in a study of T cell responses to AZD1222 COVID-19 vaccine. The assay was immunoSEQ multiplex PCR, and TCRdb's table has in-frame clones only and misses some. The table shows 120,000 to 150,000 clones, with 75% to 90% occurring only once. The starting material was peripheral blood, obtained 28 days after the second AZD1222 dose. These receptors all come from an adult who received the AZD1222 COVID-19 vaccine.

This CDR3 reads CASLDRGRRYSNQPQHF. For the CDR3, the DNA is TGTGCCAGTTTGGACAGGGGGCGACGCTATAGCAATCAGCCCCAGCATTTT. The J gene is TRBJ1-5, the V gene TRBV19; 11 positions match TRBD1. CDR1 LNHDA and CDR2 SQIVND come from the germline V gene (reference sequence). V shed 8 bases, J shed 0 bases, and the junction held 9 bases outside the gene matches. This CDR3 has 17 residues.

This clone came up once. The chain recombines TRBV14 with TRBJ2-1; D is unresolved. The CDR3 sequence is 13 residues long. Between the trimmed V and J ends, which lost 0 bases and 6 bases, there was a span of 6 bases. In germline, CDR1 is SGHDN, CDR2 FVKESK. CDR3 region: CASSQEPFNEQFF. CDR3 bases: TGTGCCAGCAGCCAAGAACCGTTCAATGAGCAGTTCTTC.